This T cell receptor beta chain was profiled in a study of spatial heterogeneity in lung cancer. The time point here: sample taken at primary tumor resection. Without sorting, whole RNA was sequenced from tumor, nontumor lung or frozen PBMC. TCRdb re-analysed the 5' RACE reads in MiXCR, keeping a single row per CDR3 protein. The top ten clones hold 3.5% to 5.5% of a sample with more than 75,000 distinct CDR3 sequences, roughly an eighth of them seen once. CDR3 length equals 13 residues. Germline lookup yields CDR1 SGHKS and CDR2 YYEKEE (reference sequence). V dropped 1 base and J dropped 3 bases, with 7 bases sitting between them.

The sequenced sample was PBMCs, obtained at surgery. This TCR derives from a male donor with early-stage non-small cell lung cancer. This chain uses TRBV5-5 with TRBJ1-1; D gene uncertain. CDR3 sequence (DNA): TGTGCCAGCAGCTTGACAGTTTACACTGAAGCTTTCTTT. Translating gives CASSLTVYTEAFF. The full variable domain, its missing parts supplied by reference TRBV5-5 and TRBJ1-1, is DAGVTQSPTHLIKTRGQQVTLRCSPISGHKSVSWYQQVLGQGPQFIFQYYEKEERGRGNFPDRFSARQFPNYSSELNVNALLLGDSALYLCASSLTVYTEAFFGQGTRLTVV.